This entry describes one T cell receptor beta chain. Its cognate antigen is unknown. The PCR had 60 Vbeta and 13 Jbeta primers. This table comes from immunoSEQ multiplex PCR, and its TCRdb copy is limited to in-frame clones, with some not included. Of nearly 65,000 clones in the sample, roughly 70% were seen once. The CDR3 is 16 amino acids. The germline V gene encodes CDR1 SGHNT and CDR2 YENEEA. Losses at the gene ends were 5 bases for V and 2 bases for J; bases not matched to a gene: 10. The data stem from a study of cytomegalovirus exposure and HLA in healthy donors. Study results and caveats: Immune exposure was documented only through CMV serostatus. In a later analysis, most CMV-associated TCR beta chains appeared HLA-restricted.

V and J are TRBV11-3 and TRBJ1-1; 8 nucleotides match TRBD1. Sample: PBMCs. The sequence came from a man in his fifties or sixties in good health and CMV-seronegative. The CDR3 DNA sequence: TGTGCCAGCAGCATCCGGGACAGGTTAATAAACACTGAAGCTTTCTTT. Translating it yields CASSIRDRLINTEAFF.